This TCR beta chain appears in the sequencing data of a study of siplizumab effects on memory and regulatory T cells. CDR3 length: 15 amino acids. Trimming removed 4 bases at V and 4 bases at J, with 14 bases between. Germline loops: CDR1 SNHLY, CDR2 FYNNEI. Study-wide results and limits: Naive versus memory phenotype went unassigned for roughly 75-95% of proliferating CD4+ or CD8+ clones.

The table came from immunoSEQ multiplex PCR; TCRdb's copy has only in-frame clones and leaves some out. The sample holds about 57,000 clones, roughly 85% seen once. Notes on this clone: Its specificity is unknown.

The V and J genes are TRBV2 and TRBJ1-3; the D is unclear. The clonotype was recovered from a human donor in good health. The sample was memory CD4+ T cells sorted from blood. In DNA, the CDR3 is TGTGCCAGCAGTGGCGCGCGGGGTGAAGGAAACACCATATATTTT. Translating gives CASSGARGEGNTIYF.